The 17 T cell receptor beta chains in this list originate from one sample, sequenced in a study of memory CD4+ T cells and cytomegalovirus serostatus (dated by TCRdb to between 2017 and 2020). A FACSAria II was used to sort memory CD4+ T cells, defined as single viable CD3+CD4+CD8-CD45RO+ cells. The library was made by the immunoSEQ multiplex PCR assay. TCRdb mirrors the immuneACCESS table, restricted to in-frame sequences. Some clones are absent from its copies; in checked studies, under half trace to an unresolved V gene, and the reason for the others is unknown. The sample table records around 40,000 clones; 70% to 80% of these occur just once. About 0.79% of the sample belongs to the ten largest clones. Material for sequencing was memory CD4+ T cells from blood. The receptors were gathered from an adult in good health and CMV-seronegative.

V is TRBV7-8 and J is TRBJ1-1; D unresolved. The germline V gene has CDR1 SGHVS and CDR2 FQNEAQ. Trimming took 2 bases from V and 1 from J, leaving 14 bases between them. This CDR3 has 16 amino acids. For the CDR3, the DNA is TGTGCCAGCAGCTTACACATTCAGCCTCGGAACACTGAAGCTTTCTTT. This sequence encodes CASSLHIQPRNTEAFF.

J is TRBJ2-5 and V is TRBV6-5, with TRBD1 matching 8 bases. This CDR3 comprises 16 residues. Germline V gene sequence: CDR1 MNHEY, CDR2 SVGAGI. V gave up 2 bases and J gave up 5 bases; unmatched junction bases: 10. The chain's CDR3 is CASSYSYTGGGETQYF. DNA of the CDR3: TGTGCCAGCAGTTACAGCTACACAGGGGGAGGCGAGACCCAGTACTTC.

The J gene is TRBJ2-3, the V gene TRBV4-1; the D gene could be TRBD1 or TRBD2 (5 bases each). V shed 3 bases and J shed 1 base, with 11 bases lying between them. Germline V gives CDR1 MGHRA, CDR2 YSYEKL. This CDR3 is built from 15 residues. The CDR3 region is CASSQGVGGTDTQYF. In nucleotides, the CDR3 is TGCGCCAGCAGCCAGGGAGTAGGGGGCACAGATACGCAGTATTTT.

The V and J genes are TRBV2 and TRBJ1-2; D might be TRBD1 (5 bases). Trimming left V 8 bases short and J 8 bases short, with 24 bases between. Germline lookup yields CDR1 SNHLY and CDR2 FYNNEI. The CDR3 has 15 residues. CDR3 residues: CASSRDLTPTGGYTF. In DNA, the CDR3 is TGTGCCAGCTCCCGGGACCTTACCCCCACGGGCGGCTACACCTTC.

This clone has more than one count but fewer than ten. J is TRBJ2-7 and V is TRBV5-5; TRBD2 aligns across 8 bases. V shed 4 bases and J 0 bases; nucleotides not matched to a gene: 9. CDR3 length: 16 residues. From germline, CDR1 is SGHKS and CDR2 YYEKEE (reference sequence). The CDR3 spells CASSRGGGFISYEQYF. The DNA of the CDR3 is TGTGCCAGCAGCCGGGGGGGAGGTTTTATCTCCTACGAGCAGTACTTC.

The CDR3: CASSFEGATYNEQFF. CDR3 coding DNA: TGTGCCAGCAGTTTTGAGGGCGCTACCTACAATGAGCAGTTCTTC. The chain combines TRBV27 with TRBJ2-1; possibly TRBD2 for D (5 bases). V lost 3 bases and J 2 bases, leaving 11 bases between the germline ends. The germline V gene has CDR1 MNHEY and CDR2 SMNVEV (reference sequence). The CDR3 is 15 residues long.

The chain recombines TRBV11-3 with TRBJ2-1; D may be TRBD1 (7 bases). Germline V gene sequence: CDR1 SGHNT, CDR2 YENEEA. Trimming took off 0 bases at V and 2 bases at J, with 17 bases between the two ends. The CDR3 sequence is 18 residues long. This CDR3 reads CASSLDQGGTGTYNEQFF. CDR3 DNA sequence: TGTGCCAGCAGCTTAGATCAGGGGGGAACAGGAACCTACAATGAGCAGTTCTTC.

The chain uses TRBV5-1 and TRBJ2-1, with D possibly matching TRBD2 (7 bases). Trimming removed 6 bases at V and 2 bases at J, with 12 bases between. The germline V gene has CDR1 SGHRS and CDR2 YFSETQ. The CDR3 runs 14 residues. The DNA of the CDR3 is TGCGCCAGCACGACGGGGGGCCCCTACAATGAGCAGTTCTTC. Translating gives CASTTGGPYNEQFF.

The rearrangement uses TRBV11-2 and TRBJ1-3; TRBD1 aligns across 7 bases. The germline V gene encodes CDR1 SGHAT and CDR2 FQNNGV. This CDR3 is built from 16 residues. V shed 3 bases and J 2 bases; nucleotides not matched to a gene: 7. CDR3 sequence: CASSFPGGAAGNTIYF. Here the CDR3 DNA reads TGTGCCAGCAGCTTTCCAGGGGGGGCAGCTGGAAACACCATATATTTT.

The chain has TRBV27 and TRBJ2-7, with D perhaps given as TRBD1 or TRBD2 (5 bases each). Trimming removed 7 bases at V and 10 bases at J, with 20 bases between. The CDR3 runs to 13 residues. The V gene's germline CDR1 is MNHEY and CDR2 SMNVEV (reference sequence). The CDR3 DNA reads TGTGCCAGCACCAAAATTTCCAGGGAGCTCCAGTACTTC. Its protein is CASTKISRELQYF.

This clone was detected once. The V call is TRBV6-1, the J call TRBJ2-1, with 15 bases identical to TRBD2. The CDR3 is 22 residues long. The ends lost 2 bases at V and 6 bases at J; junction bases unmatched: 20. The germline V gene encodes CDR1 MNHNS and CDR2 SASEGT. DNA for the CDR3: TGTGCCAGCAGTGAAATGCAGGGGATGGGGACTAGCGGGGGGCCGAGGGCCAATGAGCAGTTCTTC. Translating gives CASSEMQGMGTSGGPRANEQFF.

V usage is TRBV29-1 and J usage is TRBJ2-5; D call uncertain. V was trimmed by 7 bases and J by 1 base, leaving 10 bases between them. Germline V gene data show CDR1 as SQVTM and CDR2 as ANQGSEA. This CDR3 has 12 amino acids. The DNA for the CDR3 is TGCAGCGGGGGTAGGGCCCAAGAGACCCAGTACTTC. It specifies CSGGRAQETQYF. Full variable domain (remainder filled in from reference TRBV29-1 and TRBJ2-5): SAVISQKPSRDICQRGTSLTIQCQVDSQVTMMFWYRQQPGQSLTLIATANQGSEATYESGFVIDKFPISRPNLTFSTLTVSNMSPEDSSIYLCSGGRAQETQYFGPGTRLLVL.

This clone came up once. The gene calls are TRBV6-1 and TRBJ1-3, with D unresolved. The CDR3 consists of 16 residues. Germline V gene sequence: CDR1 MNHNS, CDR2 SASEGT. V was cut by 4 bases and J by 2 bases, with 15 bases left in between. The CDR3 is CASSVTVPFPGNTIYF. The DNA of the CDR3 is TGTGCCAGCAGTGTGACTGTGCCTTTTCCTGGAAACACCATATATTTT.

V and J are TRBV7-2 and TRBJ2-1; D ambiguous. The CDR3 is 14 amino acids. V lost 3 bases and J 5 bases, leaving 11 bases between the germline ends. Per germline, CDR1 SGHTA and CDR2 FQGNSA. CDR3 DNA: TGTGCCAGCAGCTTCCCGGTTATAAACAATGAGCAGTTCTTC. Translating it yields CASSFPVINNEQFF.

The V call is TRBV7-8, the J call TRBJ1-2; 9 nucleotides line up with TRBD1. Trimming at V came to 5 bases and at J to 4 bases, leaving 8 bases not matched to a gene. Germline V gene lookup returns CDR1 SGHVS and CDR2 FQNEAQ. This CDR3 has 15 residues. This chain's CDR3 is CASSPRTGDLYGYTF. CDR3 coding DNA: TGTGCCAGCAGCCCTAGGACAGGGGACCTCTATGGCTACACCTTC.

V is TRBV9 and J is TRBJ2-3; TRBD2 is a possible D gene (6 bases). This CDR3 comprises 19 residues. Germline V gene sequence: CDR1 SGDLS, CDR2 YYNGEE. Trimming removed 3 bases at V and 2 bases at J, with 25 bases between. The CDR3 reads CASSATTTGAGTFTDTQYF. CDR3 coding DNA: TGTGCCAGCAGCGCCACAACTACGGGAGCAGGGACTTTCACAGATACGCAGTATTTT.

The CDR3 loop reads CASIGPGLETQYF. CDR3 DNA: TGTGCCAGTATAGGTCCAGGATTAGAGACCCAGTACTTC. The genes are TRBV19 and TRBJ2-5; D gene uncertain. Germline V lookup: CDR1 LNHDA, CDR2 SQIVND (reference sequence). This CDR3 region has 13 residues. With 7 bases removed from V and 4 bases from J, the gap between germline ends came to 13 bases.